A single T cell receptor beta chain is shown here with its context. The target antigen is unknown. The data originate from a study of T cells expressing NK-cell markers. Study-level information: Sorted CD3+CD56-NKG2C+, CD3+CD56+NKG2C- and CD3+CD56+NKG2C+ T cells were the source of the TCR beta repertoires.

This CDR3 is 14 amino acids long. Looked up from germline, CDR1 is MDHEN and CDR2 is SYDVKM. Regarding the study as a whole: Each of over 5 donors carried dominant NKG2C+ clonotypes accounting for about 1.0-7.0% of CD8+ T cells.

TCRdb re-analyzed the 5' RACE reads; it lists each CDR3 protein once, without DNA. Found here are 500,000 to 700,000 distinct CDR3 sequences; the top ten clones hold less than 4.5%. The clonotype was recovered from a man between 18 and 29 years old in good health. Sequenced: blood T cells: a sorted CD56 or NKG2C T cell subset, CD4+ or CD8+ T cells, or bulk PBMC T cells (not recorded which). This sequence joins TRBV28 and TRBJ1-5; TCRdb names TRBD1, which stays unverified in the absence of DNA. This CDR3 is CASSPRDSHQPQHF. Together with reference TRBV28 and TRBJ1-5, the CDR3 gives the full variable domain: DVKVTQSSRYLVKRTGEKVFLECVQDMDHENMFWYRQDPGLGLRLIYFSYDVKMKEKGDIPEGYSVSREKKERFSLILESASTNQTSMYLCASSPRDSHQPQHFGDGTRLSIL.